This T cell receptor (beta chain) was recovered during a study of PD-L1 blockade in urothelial cancer (dated by TCRdb to about 2017). Background on the whole study: Therapy was started at some point between 2013 and 2015 for all patients, and atezolizumab 1,200 mg was administered intravenously every 3 weeks. About nine tenths of the roughly 29 patients were identified as males with urothelial cancer of bladder origin, and a prior smoking history was reported by 18 of 29 patients. Patients had an ECOG performance status of 0 or 1 and had received between 0 and 3 prior chemotherapy regimens. Blood samples were analyzed at 3 weeks after treatment start (second dose) and at 6 weeks after treatment start. Blood samples gave a median of around 140,000 T cells and approximately 85,000 unique TCRs, with a median clonality of approximately 0.08. Somatic, immune and clinical correlates of response to PD-L1 blockade with atezolizumab in urothelial cancer were the focus of an exploratory multi-omic analysis. Pretreatment tumor samples and matched peripheral blood, collected serially before and after atezolizumab treatment, underwent TCR sequencing. Durable clinical benefit was defined as a progression-free survival longer than 6 months, and TCR features were additionally tested against progression-free survival and overall survival. In the same patients who had TCR sequencing, pretreatment tumors also underwent whole exome sequencing and RNA sequencing. Durable clinical benefit was achieved by nine patients but not by the remaining 20. Pretreatment blood TCR-seq was available for around 29 patients, at least one posttreatment blood collection was obtained for around 25 patients, and tumor TCR-seq was available for around 25 patients. What the study reported, not specific to this receptor: Greater expansion of tumor-associated TCR clones in peripheral blood 3 weeks after the start of treatment was observed in patients with durable benefit (n of about 20, p = 0.022). Because the sample size was small (n of about 29) and many exploratory analyses were performed, the results are intended to be hypothesis-generating. Improved progression-free and overall survival was found to be associated with pretreatment peripheral blood TCR clonality below the median.

The time point label, as the study defines it: pretreatment peripheral blood. A total of roughly 30 patients with locally advanced or metastatic urothelial carcinoma, treated at Memorial Sloan Kettering on a trial protocol, made up the cohort. Peripheral blood mononuclear cells were collected from each patient pretreatment and during treatment, giving between 1 and 8 total time points per patient. The Qiagen DNeasy Blood extraction kit was used to purify genomic DNA from total PBMCs and from tumor samples. PBMCs were collected pretreatment and during treatment and were isolated and stored as previously described. As encoded in the germline V gene, CDR1 is MNHNS while CDR2 is SASEGT. The V end loses 0 bases and the J end loses 4 bases, and a stretch of 12 bases separates them. The CDR3 covers 15 residues, taking in both the cysteine and the phenylalanine. The only DNA kept is the CDR3, 45 bases in frame from the first base.

To estimate absolute template abundance from read counts, synthetic TCR analog templates were spiked into each PCR. The immunoSEQ assay used bias-controlled V and J gene primers to amplify TCRbeta CDR3 regions from genomic DNA. Sequencing of rearranged TCRbeta segments was performed at approximately 20X coverage. As for the authors' bioinformatics: Clustering was used to correct sequencing errors, and CDR3s were annotated against IMGT so that V, D and J genes could be assigned. Only productive TCRbeta rearrangements were used in downstream analyses, excluding out-of-frame or stop-codon sequences. Clonality was computed as one minus Shannon entropy normalized by the log of the number of unique productive sequences. Clones differing between time points or between blood and tumor were identified using Fisher's exact test with Benjamini-Hochberg correction, with an adjusted p below 0.01 applied as the threshold. TCRdb retrieved this table from immuneACCESS and kept in-frame rearrangements only. Not all clones are present; in checked studies, unresolved V genes account for under half, and no reason is known for the remainder. V and J calls and clone size are copied from that table; D and trimming were computed from the DNA. This sample holds around 63,000 clones; roughly 76% were observed only once. The ten largest make up roughly 5% of the sample.

As to this clone: Its antigen has not been determined. Base qualities are missing; no much larger clone stands one base away.

This chain joins TRBV6-1 to TRBJ1-1; matching of 5 bases hints at TRBD1 as the D gene. Material: PBMCs, obtained around atezolizumab (anti-PD-L1) treatment. The receptor was derived from a man aged 65 to 85 with urothelial cancer. The CDR3 loop reads CASSEALLQGTEAFF. The sequenced DNA: TGTGCCAGCAGTGAAGCGCTTCTTCAGGGCACTGAAGCTTTCTTT.